The 23 T cell receptor beta chains reported below all come from one sample, sequenced in a study of blood T cell repertoires in COVID-19. Profiling relied on immunoSEQ multiplex PCR, and the TCRdb table lists in-frame clones only, not all of them. In the table there are approximately 210,000 clones, around 90% of which are singletons. Sequences were obtained from peripheral blood. The receptors here all came from a man in his thirties or forties with acute or convalescent COVID-19.

The rearrangement links TRBV7-3 to TRBJ2-3; 9 nucleotides match TRBD2. The ends lost 5 bases at V and 5 bases at J; junction bases unmatched: 5. The CDR3 length is 14 residues. Germline V gene sequence: CDR1 SGHTA, CDR2 FQGTGA. The CDR3: CASSPTAGGDTQYF. The CDR3 nucleotides read TGTGCCAGCAGCCCAACAGCGGGAGGAGATACGCAGTATTTT.

The chain recombines TRBV4-1 with TRBJ1-6; D might be TRBD1 (5 bases). The CDR3 has 16 amino acids. With 0 bases removed from V and 9 bases from J, the gap between germline ends came to 15 bases. CDR1 and CDR2 from the germline V gene are MGHRA and YSYEKL. The chain's CDR3 is CASSQESSGFVSPLHF. The DNA for the CDR3 is TGCGCCAGCAGCCAAGAATCGTCAGGGTTTGTTTCACCCCTCCACTTT.

This clone was recorded only once. This chain connects TRBV7-9 to TRBJ1-4; no definite D call. V lost 1 base and J 2 bases, leaving 11 bases between the germline ends. Germline values: CDR1 SEHNR, CDR2 FQNEAQ (reference sequence). The CDR3 spans 16 residues. CDR3 in DNA: TGTGCCAGCAGCTTAGGGTTCGCGGGGACTAATGAAAAACTGTTTTTT. Its translation is CASSLGFAGTNEKLFF.

The gene calls are TRBV5-1 and TRBJ2-5; D is unclear. Trimming left V 0 bases short and J 3 bases short, with 9 bases between. The CDR3 is 14 residues long. CDR1 SGHRS and CDR2 YFSETQ come from the germline V gene. This CDR3 is CASSLGPGKETQYF. CDR3 sequence (DNA): TGCGCCAGCAGCTTGGGTCCAGGTAAAGAGACCCAGTACTTC.

This clone was observed a few times. This chain joins TRBV19 and TRBJ2-7, with D possibly being TRBD1 (6 bases). From germline, CDR1 is LNHDA and CDR2 SQIVND (reference sequence). The CDR3 extends over 15 amino acids. Trimming removed 3 bases from V and 2 bases from J, with 14 bases in between. In DNA form, the CDR3 reads TGTGCCAGTAGTATGAGGGGGTCTAGGGCCTACGAGCAGTACTTC. Its protein is CASSMRGSRAYEQYF. Full variable domain (outside the CDR3, taken from reference TRBV19 and TRBJ2-7): DGGITQSPKYLFRKEGQNVTLSCEQNLNHDAMYWYRQDPGQGLRLIYYSQIVNDFQKGDIAEGYSVSREKKESFPLTVTSAQKNPTAFYLCASSMRGSRAYEQYFGPGTRLTVT.

This clone was seen once. The chain recombines TRBV7-3 with TRBJ2-2; 7 nucleotides match TRBD2. Germline V lookup: CDR1 SGHTA, CDR2 FQGTGA. This CDR3 comprises 15 residues. Losses at the gene ends were 2 bases for V and 6 bases for J; bases not matched to a gene: 6. DNA for the CDR3: TGTGCCAGCAGCTTACGGGACTATCTTCCCGGGGAGCTGTTTTTT. This sequence encodes CASSLRDYLPGELFF.

This clone was seen a single time. This chain uses TRBV5-1 with TRBJ2-1; perhaps TRBD2 as D (5 bases). This CDR3 spans 13 amino acids. Germline loops: CDR1 SGHRS, CDR2 YFSETQ. Between the trimmed V and J ends, which lost 4 bases and 9 bases, there was a span of 14 bases. CDR3: CASSPGYAGEQFF. CDR3 nucleotides: TGCGCCAGCAGCCCGGGTTACGCGGGTGAGCAGTTCTTC. The complete variable domain, with remaining parts taken from reference TRBV5-1 and TRBJ2-1, reads KAGVTQTPRYLIKTRGQQVTLSCSPISGHRSVSWYQQTPGQGLQFLFEYFSETQRNKGNFPGRFSGRQFSNSRSEMNVSTLELGDSALYLCASSPGYAGEQFFGPGTRLTVL.

V is TRBV15 and J is TRBJ2-5, with TRBD1 matching 8 bases. V dropped 3 bases and J dropped 2; count of bases not matched to a gene: 5. This CDR3 comprises 15 residues. Germline V gene data show CDR1 as LNHNV and CDR2 as YYDKDF (reference sequence). This chain's CDR3 is CATSSPTGGQETQYF. CDR3 coding DNA: TGTGCCACCAGCAGTCCCACAGGGGGTCAAGAGACCCAGTACTTC. The full variable domain, its missing parts supplied by reference TRBV15 and TRBJ2-5, is DAMVIQNPRYQVTQFGKPVTLSCSQTLNHNVMYWYQQKSSQAPKLLFHYYDKDFNNEADTPDNFQSRRPNTSFCFLDIRSPGLGDTAMYLCATSSPTGGQETQYFGPGTRLLVL.

This clone appeared a single time. The CDR3 DNA sequence: TGTGCCAGCAGCGTAGGAGGTGCGACCTCCTACGAGCAGTACTTC. Translated: CASSVGGATSYEQYF. The genes are TRBV9 and TRBJ2-7; D remains unclear. CDR1 and CDR2 from the germline V gene are SGDLS and YYNGEE. The CDR3 extends over 15 amino acids. Trimming shortened V by 0 bases and J by 0 bases, and 10 bases separated the two germline ends.

This chain links TRBV5-5 with TRBJ2-5; TRBD2 agrees at 10 bases. The CDR3 sequence is 15 residues long. From germline, CDR1 is SGHKS and CDR2 YYEKEE (reference sequence). The ends lost 4 bases at V and 4 bases at J; junction bases unmatched: 7. CDR3 region: CASSPLLAGPETQYF. Here the CDR3 DNA reads TGTGCCAGCAGCCCATTACTAGCGGGACCAGAGACCCAGTACTTC.

The chain joins TRBV27 to TRBJ1-2; D not resolved. CDR3 size: 13 residues. V gave up 1 base and J gave up 2 bases, with 5 bases separating them. Per germline, CDR1 MNHEY and CDR2 SMNVEV (reference sequence). CDR3 residues: CASSLFRNYGYTF. Written as DNA, the CDR3 is TGTGCCAGCAGTTTATTCCGGAACTATGGCTACACCTTC.

V usage is TRBV5-4 and J usage is TRBJ2-3; 11 bases fit TRBD2. The CDR3 contains 15 residues. Germline loops: CDR1 SGHNT, CDR2 YYREEE (reference sequence). Trimming took 4 bases from V and 1 from J; bases not matched to a gene: 2. CDR3 coding DNA: TGTGCCAGCAGCCCGGGACTAGCGGGCACAGATACGCAGTATTTT. It is translated as CASSPGLAGTDTQYF.

This clone occurred once. The V gene is TRBV7-6, the J gene TRBJ2-3; 9 bases match TRBD2. Germline CDR1 and CDR2: SGHVS and FNYEAQ. This CDR3 comprises 15 residues. V was clipped by 2 bases and J by 4 bases; unmatched bases: 4. CDR3 protein: CASSLWAGGPDTQYF. As DNA, the CDR3 is TGTGCCAGCAGCTTATGGGCGGGAGGGCCAGATACGCAGTATTTT.

The gene calls are TRBV5-4 and TRBJ2-5; TRBD1 matches 7 bases. CDR1 is SGHNT, CDR2 YYREEE, per germline (reference sequence). Trimming removed 4 bases from V and 1 base from J; junction bases left unmatched: 4. This CDR3 has 14 residues. In DNA, the CDR3 is TGTGCCAGCAGCGAAGGGACAGCCCAAGAGACCCAGTACTTC. Its translation: CASSEGTAQETQYF.

The J gene is TRBJ2-5, the V gene TRBV15; D remains unclear. Per the germline V gene, CDR1 is LNHNV and CDR2 is YYDKDF (reference sequence). V lost 1 base and J 6 bases, leaving 6 bases between the germline ends. This CDR3 comprises 12 residues. The CDR3 DNA reads as TGTGCCACCAGCAGAGTTGGGCAGACCCAGTACTTC. Translation: CATSRVGQTQYF.

The chain couples TRBV27 to TRBJ1-4; tentative D call: TRBD1 (5 bases). Between the trimmed V and J ends, which lost 5 bases and 5 bases, there was a span of 12 bases. The CDR3 spans 14 residues. The V gene's germline CDR1 is MNHEY and CDR2 SMNVEV (reference sequence). The CDR3 spells CASSRAGLNEKLFF. CDR3 DNA sequence: TGTGCCAGCAGTCGCGCAGGGTTAAATGAAAAACTGTTTTTT.

The rearrangement links TRBV10-3 to TRBJ1-2, with no clear D. The CDR3 runs 13 residues. V lost 6 bases and J lost 6, with 14 bases in between. The germline V gene has CDR1 ENHRY and CDR2 SYGVKD. The CDR3 here is CAIRVRDGDGYTF. The CDR3 DNA follows: TGTGCCATCAGAGTACGGGATGGCGATGGCTACACCTTC.

This sequence joins TRBV5-1 and TRBJ2-5, with 14 bases aligning to TRBD2. CDR1 SGHRS and CDR2 YFSETQ come from the germline V gene. CDR3 size: 19 residues. Unmatched junction bases numbered 13, after V lost 4 bases and J lost 2 bases. In DNA form, the CDR3 reads TGCGCCAGCAGCCCAAGACTAGCGGGGGGGCGGGCTTCACAAGAGACCCAGTACTTC. As protein: CASSPRLAGGRASQETQYF.

The chain joins TRBV27 to TRBJ2-7; D is ambiguous. V lost 5 bases and J lost 3, with 2 bases in between. The germline V gene encodes CDR1 MNHEY and CDR2 SMNVEV (reference sequence). CDR3 length equals 10 residues. The CDR3 sequence is CASSLYEQYF. In nucleotides, the CDR3 is TGTGCCAGCAGTCTCTACGAGCAGTACTTC.

The gene calls are TRBV1 and TRBJ1-1; TRBD1 is the table's D call, not checked against the DNA. TRBV1 is marked as a pseudogene. The CDR3 is made up of 15 amino acids. This CDR3 is CTSSPHRSMSTEAFF. The CDR3 bases are TGCACCAGCAGCCCCCACAGGTCTATGAGTACTGAAGCTTTCTTT.

The CDR3 DNA reads as TGTGCCAGTAGTAGGGACAGGGTTGAAGAAAAACTGTTTTTT. Protein product: CASSRDRVEEKLFF. The chain is built from TRBV19 and TRBJ1-4, with 9 bases identical to TRBD1. CDR1 LNHDA and CDR2 SQIVND come from the germline V gene (reference sequence). J gave up 8 bases and V 4 bases, and 5 bases lay outside the gene matches. The CDR3 contains 14 residues.

This clone was picked up one time. V gene TRBV5-1 combines with J gene TRBJ2-1, with TRBD1 matching 9 bases. With V trimmed by 4 bases and J by 0 bases, 5 bases remained unmatched. The CDR3 runs to 16 residues. In germline, CDR1 is SGHRS, CDR2 YFSETQ. For the CDR3, the DNA is TGCGCCAGCAGCGATAGGACAGGGGCCTCCTACAATGAGCAGTTCTTC. It specifies CASSDRTGASYNEQFF. The variable domain in full, with the rest retrieved from reference TRBV5-1 and TRBJ2-1, is KAGVTQTPRYLIKTRGQQVTLSCSPISGHRSVSWYQQTPGQGLQFLFEYFSETQRNKGNFPGRFSGRQFSNSRSEMNVSTLELGDSALYLCASSDRTGASYNEQFFGPGTRLTVL.

V and J are TRBV6-6 and TRBJ1-4; 8 bases agree with TRBD1. The CDR3 covers 15 residues. The V gene end was trimmed by 5 bases and the J gene end by 6 bases; junction bases not matched to a gene: 8. Looked up from germline, CDR1 is MNHNY and CDR2 is SVGAGI (reference sequence). CDR3 loop: CASSDPGGPDEKLFF. DNA of the CDR3: TGTGCCAGCAGTGACCCAGGGGGCCCAGATGAAAAACTGTTTTTT.